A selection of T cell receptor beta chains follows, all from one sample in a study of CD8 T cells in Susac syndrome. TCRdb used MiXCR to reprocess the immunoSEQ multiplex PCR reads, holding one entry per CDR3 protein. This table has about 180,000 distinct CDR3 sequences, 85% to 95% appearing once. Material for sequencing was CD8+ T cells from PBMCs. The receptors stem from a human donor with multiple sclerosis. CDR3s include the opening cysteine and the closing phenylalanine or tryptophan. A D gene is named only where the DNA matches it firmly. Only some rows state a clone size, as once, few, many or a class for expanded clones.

DNA: TGCGCCAGCAGTGTTAACGACGACGCTTTCTTT
CDR3: CASSVNDDAFF
J: TRBJ1-1
size: once
V: TRBV10-2
length: 11
D: .

DNA: TGCGCCAGCAGATATCAGGGTGCAGGTGGCTACACCTTC
CDR3: CASRYQGAGGYTF
J: TRBJ1-2
size: .
V: TRBV5-1
length: 13
D: .

DNA: TGTGCCAGCAGCCTCCTGGCCGGGGGCAGAGGAGAAAAACTGTTTTTT
CDR3: CASSLLAGGRGEKLFF
J: TRBJ1-4
size: .
V: TRBV27
length: 16
D: .

DNA: TGTGCCAGCAGCCGGGGGGGCTTACCTTACAATGAGCAGTTCTTC
CDR3: CASSRGGLPYNEQFF
J: TRBJ2-1
size: .
V: TRBV13
length: 15
D: TRBD2

DNA: TGTGCCAGCAGCCAAACCCCAGGGCAGCAGGATCAGCCCCAGCATTTT
CDR3: CASSQTPGQQDQPQHF
J: TRBJ1-5
size: once
V: TRBV4-2
length: 16
D: .

DNA: TGCAGCGGGGTAAGCACTGAAGCTTTCTTT
CDR3: CSGVSTEAFF
J: TRBJ1-1
size: .
V: TRBV29-1
length: 10
D: .

DNA: TGCAGTGCTAGAGATCTCAGGGGGCAGACAGATACGCAGTATTTT
CDR3: CSARDLRGQTDTQYF
J: TRBJ2-3
size: .
V: TRBV20-1
length: 15
D: TRBD1

DNA: TGTGCCAGCAGCGTAACTAGCGGGGCCACAGATACGCAGTATTTT
CDR3: CASSVTSGATDTQYF
J: TRBJ2-3
size: .
V: TRBV9
length: 15
D: TRBD2

DNA: TGTGCCTGGAGTGTCCTGGGGCCGACCTCCTACGAGCAGTACTTC
CDR3: CAWSVLGPTSYEQYF
J: TRBJ2-7
size: .
V: TRBV30
length: 15
D: .

DNA: TGTGCCAGCAGCCTTTCCGCCGGGACCTTTAGCGGTACGCAGTATTTT
CDR3: CASSLSAGTFSGTQYF
J: TRBJ2-3
size: .
V: TRBV3-1
length: 16
D: .

DNA: TGTGCCAGCAGCTTAGGAGGGGCGGAGCAGTACTTC
CDR3: CASSLGGAEQYF
J: TRBJ2-7
size: .
V: TRBV7-9
length: 12
D: .

DNA: TGTGCCAGCAGTGCGACCTTAGTATATGGCTACACCTTC
CDR3: CASSATLVYGYTF
J: TRBJ1-2
size: .
V: TRBV25-1
length: 13
D: .

DNA: TGTGCCAGCACAGTAGGACTAGCGTTCCACGAGCAGTACTTC
CDR3: CASTVGLAFHEQYF
J: TRBJ2-7
size: .
V: TRBV11-2
length: 14
D: TRBD2

DNA: TGTGCCAGCAGCCTTCCCGGGACTACCCCCACCACAGATACGCAGTATTTT
CDR3: CASSLPGTTPTTDTQYF
J: TRBJ2-3
size: .
V: TRBV3-1
length: 17
D: TRBD2

DNA: TGTGCCAGCAGCTTAGGTTCCGGGGCGTTGTACGAGCAGTACTTC
CDR3: CASSLGSGALYEQYF
J: TRBJ2-7
size: once
V: TRBV11-2
length: 15
D: .

DNA: TGCAGCGTTGATTTTCCCGGTGGGAGATTACTCCAGGATGAGCAGTTCTTC
CDR3: CSVDFPGGRLLQDEQFF
J: TRBJ2-1
size: .
V: TRBV29-1
length: 17
D: .

DNA: TGTGCCTGGAAGGGGGGTAGGTCGATGAACACTGAAGCTTTCTTT
CDR3: CAWKGGRSMNTEAFF
J: TRBJ1-1
size: .
V: TRBV30
length: 15
D: .

DNA: TGTGCCAGCAGCTTTGGGCAGCCCGTGAATGAGCAGTTCTTC
CDR3: CASSFGQPVNEQFF
J: TRBJ2-1
size: .
V: TRBV7-9
length: 14
D: .

DNA: TGTGCCAGCAGCCCCCATCTCCCGGAGACTAGCGGGAAAGTCCCAGATACGCAGTATTTT
CDR3: CASSPHLPETSGKVPDTQYF
J: TRBJ2-3
size: .
V: TRBV3-1
length: 20
D: TRBD2